The T cell receptor (beta chain) described here comes from a study of cytomegalovirus exposure and HLA in healthy donors (dated by TCRdb to 2015 to 2018). A note on the overall study: An earlier analysis of several hundred of the donors reported more than 250 Gb of sequence data and 100 million to 140 million unique TCR beta sequences from about 180 million T cells. Roughly 300 gigabases of sequencing data and approximately 85 million unique TCR sequences were included in an early release covering about 620 HLA-typed donors. Of the 300 to 450 genotyped donors, around 81% fell in the genetic ancestry cluster associated with self-reported Caucasian donors. The study aimed to test whether signatures of past pathogen exposure could be identified by cataloging public T cell receptors. The study used immunosequencing to profile the T cell repertoires of 666 subjects and linked those repertoires to cytomegalovirus serostatus. A separate validation cohort of roughly 120 different subjects was used in addition to the 666-subject first cohort. To predict cytomegalovirus infection status, the study brought together high-throughput TCR immunosequencing, statistical association of individual TCRs with disease status, and machine learning. In a later analysis, previously published TCR beta repertoires from 600 to 850 donors were re-analyzed and high-resolution HLA genotyping was added so that TCR occurrence patterns could be studied. Rather than drawing on any new phenotypic data, the later analysis identified candidate immune exposures from TCR beta sequences and the way those sequences occurred across donors. An earlier analysis of a few hundred of the donors applied high-throughput TCR beta sequencing to assess whether each TCR beta V gene segment acted as functional or pseudogenic. Alongside the repertoire data, information on donor age, sex, ethnicity and CMV serostatus was compiled. A later genetic analysis used genome-wide SNP genotypes for about 60% of the roughly 700 donors, treating that subset as a discovery cohort. All discovery cohort repertoires had been generated using a single sequencing platform. Class I and class II HLA loci were covered by the typing at four-digit resolution. The number of typed donors differed by locus: about 620-640 for A, B, C, DRB1 and DQB1; 522 for DQA1; about 600 for DPA1; and roughly 450 for DPB1. Roughly five DR-DQ haplotypes were treated as single units for association and clustering because of strong linkage in the cohort. Among about 370 genotyped donors of the cohort, an average of about 240,000 unique TCR beta nucleotide sequences was sequenced per donor, of which 15% to 20% were non-productive.

The cohort comprised 550 to 700 healthy bone marrow donors. At the time of sampling, every cohort member was nominally healthy, though immune exposures that went unrecorded were likely present. The donor was CMV seronegative and was included in the group of a few hundred seronegative cohort members. Every donor gave a peripheral blood sample, and the peripheral blood mononuclear cells from that sample were used for TCR beta sequencing. The Qiagen DNeasy Blood Extraction Kit was used to extract genomic DNA from the blood cell samples. Points on this clone: The target of this receptor is not known.

Results and caveats for the whole study, not just this receptor: A later genetic analysis associated a missense DCLRE1C variant with V-gene and J-gene trimming of TCR beta chains, and an independent cohort replicated the association. The classifier was reported to diagnose cytomegalovirus status with high specificity and sensitivity in both the original and validation cohorts. In a later analysis, most CMV-associated TCR beta chains were found to appear HLA-restricted, with HLA associations seemingly driven largely by CMV exposure. The sequencing pipeline was judged likely to have produced a cluster of highly shared sequence variants as a technical artifact. A later analysis reported that several top co-occurrence clusters appeared linked to parvovirus B19, influenza, CMV and Epstein-Barr virus. In vitro tests confirmed that a few of the cytomegalovirus-associated TCR beta chains recognize cytomegalovirus antigens. Assigning TCR associations to individual alleles was difficult when HLA alleles, especially DR and DQ, strongly co-occurred. A total of around 150 TCR beta chains were listed by the study as associated with cytomegalovirus. Most TCR sequences were seen in very few donors, while some public TCRs were found in many individuals. CMV serostatus was the only immune exposure information available for the cohort. Roughly uniform sequencing depth across donors was assumed in presence/absence analyses, although this assumption may not hold. Specific HLA alleles were associated with 15,000 to 20,000 TCR beta sequences at a false discovery rate of 0.05 in a later analysis. A later genetic analysis reported fewer N-insertions in productive TCRs among donors in an Asian-associated ancestry cluster than the roughly 650-donor mean. In an earlier analysis of under 600 of the donors, most TCR beta V segments were observed in productive rearrangements about 90% or about 30% of the time, broadly matching IMGT annotations. The authors suggested that the approach could potentially be generalized to other disease states and immunological phenotypes. Because counts were too low, about 17 rarely observed V segments, including chromosome 9 orphons, were excluded from the earlier analysis of 587 of the donors. HLA typing was unavailable for some donors at each locus, so association tests used only the typed subset. Linkage disequilibrium might explain the correlated functional status among segregating V segments, but an unknown experimental factor could not be excluded. A further reported finding was that TCR beta sequences accurately predicted the HLA-A and HLA-B alleles for most subjects in the first cohort. In a later analysis, HLA-associated TCR beta chains were found to be more clonally expanded and to have lower generation probabilities than equally common non-associated chains. In a later analysis, the rate of TCR association differed among HLA loci, with DRB1 alleles having the most associated TCRs and HLA-C alleles having the fewest. Only TCR beta chains were sequenced in this cohort, and the absence of alpha or paired-chain data limited detectable features.

Receptor libraries were prepared by the immunoSEQ multiplex PCR assay. For the multiplex PCR, a mixture combining 60 forward primers for TCR Vbeta segments and 13 reverse primers for TCR Jbeta segments was used. The CDR3 region of rearranged TCR beta genes was amplified from genomic DNA with a multiplex PCR assay. The amplified TCR beta libraries were sequenced on the Illumina HiSeq System as 87-base-pair reads. The authors' analysis ran thus. A later analysis tallied approximately 87 million unique TCR beta chains across the 610 or so repertoires, and some 10 million of those chains were shared by two or more donors. Raw reads were error-corrected and collapsed into unique sequences with a nearest-neighbor algorithm that merged closely related sequences to remove PCR and sequencing errors. Alignment of CDR3 sequences to IMGT reference sequences was used to assign V, D and J gene segments. For a sequence to be retained, a match of at least six nucleotides to both a V gene segment and a J gene segment was required. A rearrangement counted as productive if the CDR3 had no stop codons and remained in frame with V and J, and every other rearrangement counted as non-productive. CDR3 was defined according to IMGT convention as the region running from the second conserved V-encoded cysteine to the conserved J-encoded phenylalanine. In an earlier analysis of more than 550 of the donors, sequences lacking an unambiguous match to a single V gene segment were excluded. An earlier analysis of 587 of the donors called V segments functional above 56.7% productive rearrangements and segregating when the between-donor standard deviation exceeded 5%. A statistical classification framework was built to diagnose cytomegalovirus status from the catalog of TCR beta chain sequences. In a later analysis, TCR nucleotide sequences were compared against IMGT/GENE-DB human TR gene sequences so that V and J genes could be assigned. The TCRdist pipeline was used in a later analysis to assign CDR3 sequences and most-parsimonious VDJ recombination scenarios. In a later analysis, every TCR beta chain was defined by the combination of its CDR3 amino acid sequence and its V-gene family, and reads without a unique V-gene family were dropped. In a later analysis, around 650 highly shared, low-generation-probability nucleotide sequences were removed to address suspected cross-contamination and a sequencing artifact. For each public chain, a later analysis derived a clonal expansion index from normalized ranks of inferred template counts within each repertoire. In a later analysis, generation probabilities were computed with a VDJ recombination model fitted to out-of-frame rearrangements, and the resulting probabilities were checked against IGoR. In a later analysis, TCR-TCR, TCR-HLA and TCR-CMV co-occurrence was scored with hypergeometric tests, and a repertoire-size bias correction was applied to TCR pairs. False discovery rates were estimated in a later analysis by permuting HLA or CMV assignments 20 times. In a later analysis, co-occurring TCRs were grouped using DBSCAN, and TCRdist sequence similarity was added for clustering within HLA-allele-positive subsets. For co-occurrence clustering, repertoires with fewer than 30,000 or more than 120,000 public chains were excluded, along with roughly 5 repertoires with anomalous nucleotide sharing. TCRdb provides this immuneACCESS table in a form limited to in-frame rearrangements. Some clones are lacking; in checked studies, under half of them reflect an unresolved V gene, and why the rest are absent is not known. Clonal size and the V and J genes are those of that table, whereas D and trimming came from the DNA. The table kept for this sample lists tens of thousands of clones. About 8% of the sample lies in the top ten.

The sequence was collected from a male donor in good health and CMV-seronegative. Sequencing was done on a sample of PBMCs.

The CDR3 has the sequence CASSFPRTSGYNEQFF. At the DNA level, the sequence is TGTGCCAGCAGCTTTCCTCGGACTAGCGGATACAATGAGCAGTTCTTC. The V and J genes are TRBV5-6 and TRBJ2-1; TRBD2 matches 10 bases in the middle. CDR3 length: 16 amino acids, cysteine to phenylalanine. The CDR3 DNA has 48 bases and is translated from base 1. In the germline V gene, CDR1 corresponds to SGHDT and CDR2 to YYEEEE. Compared with germline, V lacks 2 bases and J lacks 4 bases; bases without a gene match: 6.